Below are 5 T cell receptor beta chains sequenced from a single sample in a study of cytomegalovirus exposure and HLA in healthy donors. The PCR contained 60 Vbeta and 13 Jbeta primers. Some clones are missing from TCRdb's copy, which holds only in-frame ones; the method was immunoSEQ multiplex PCR. This sample carries approximately 150,000 clones, roughly 66% of them seen once, and the ten largest clones take approximately 6.5%. Source material: PBMCs. All receptors come from an older woman in good health and CMV-seronegative.

The V gene is TRBV5-8, the J gene TRBJ2-5; maybe TRBD2 (5 bases). V was cut by 1 base and J by 9 bases, with 19 bases left in between. This CDR3 spans 15 amino acids. Germline values: CDR1 SGHTS, CDR2 YDEGEE. CDR3 coding DNA: TGTGCCAGCAGCTTGTTATCACCCGGGATATCCTCCCAGTACTTC. Protein sequence: CASSLLSPGISSQYF.

This chain connects TRBV11-2 to TRBJ2-1; TRBD2 agrees at 8 bases. CDR1 and CDR2 from the germline V gene are SGHAT and FQNNGV. J was trimmed by 7 bases and V by 2 bases; bases with no gene match: 7. CDR3 length: 15 residues. CDR3 DNA: TGTGCCAGCAGCTTAATACGGGGGGGCCCTAATGAGCAGTTCTTC. It encodes CASSLIRGGPNEQFF.

This clone was seen more than once but under ten times. The chain carries TRBV6-5 and TRBJ2-7; D may be TRBD2 (6 bases). Germline V gene sequence: CDR1 MNHEY, CDR2 SVGAGI. V shed 6 bases and J shed 2 bases, with 14 bases lying between them. CDR3 length: 14 amino acids. The CDR3 here is CASRKPGLTYEQYF. The CDR3 nucleotides are TGTGCCAGCAGAAAACCGGGACTGACCTACGAGCAGTACTTC.

The V call is TRBV5-1, the J call TRBJ1-2; 7 nucleotides align to TRBD1. The V segment lost 0 bases and the J segment 5 bases; nucleotides outside the gene matches: 7. Germline CDR1 is SGHRS and CDR2 is YFSETQ. The CDR3 loop spans 15 amino acids. CDR3 in amino acids: CASSLGGTVLYGYTF. The DNA of the CDR3 is TGCGCCAGCAGCTTGGGGGGGACAGTGCTGTATGGCTACACCTTC.

The chain is built from TRBV2 and TRBJ2-7; 7 bases map to TRBD1. V was pared by 7 bases and J by 0 bases, with 15 bases of the junction left unmatched. The CDR3 runs 17 residues. CDR1 is SNHLY and CDR2 is FYNNEI in the germline V gene. The CDR3 spells CASKSSWPTGNSYEQYF. Here the CDR3 DNA reads TGTGCCAGCAAATCCTCGTGGCCGACAGGGAACTCCTACGAGCAGTACTTC.